This TCR beta chain was documented in a study of prognosis after radiotherapy for stage I lung cancer. Study information: Patients with non-small cell lung cancer were all judged medically inoperable.

Researchers took 4.5 to 6 milliliters of peripheral blood at each of two time points. TCR beta CDR3 was amplified from genomic DNA by two-round multiplex PCR. Primers specific to each TRBV and TRBJ gene drove first-round PCR. MiXCR, applied by TCRdb to the multiplex PCR reads, yields one record per CDR3 protein. The sample has about 47,000 distinct CDR3 sequences, about 35% seen once. CDR3 length: 16 amino acids. With 1 base clipped from V and 6 bases from J, the junction kept 8 bases outside the gene matches. CDR1 is SGHVS, CDR2 FQNEAQ, per germline. The V gene is TRBV7-8, the J gene TRBJ2-1; 8 nucleotides agree with TRBD2. The receptor was derived from a donor of 50 years or more with non-small cell lung cancer. The sequenced sample was PBMCs, obtained before or after stereotactic body radiation therapy (not recorded which). CDR3 coding DNA: TGTGCCAGCAGCTTAGTTTCGGGAGGGGTTGGCAATGAGCAGTTCTTC. Translating it yields CASSLVSGGVGNEQFF.